This passage covers 11 T cell receptor beta chains from one sample sequenced in a study of shared clonotypes between healthy human individuals. Data came from immunoSEQ multiplex PCR; TCRdb stores just in-frame clones and leaves some out. This repertoire shows under 2.5 million clones, 85% to 95% found once; its top ten account for about 0.36%. The specimen was naive CD4+ T cells from PBMCs. Subset specified: CD45RA+ positively selected. The receptors derive from a man aged 18 to 29 in good health. Some clones in this sample may be carry-over from other donors' samples.

J is TRBJ1-1 and V is TRBV5-3; a possible D gene is TRBD1 (5 bases). TRBV5-3 carries the ORF label, with uncertain function. CDR3 length: 12 residues. V was shortened by 9 bases and J by 1 base, with 10 bases between the two germline ends. The chain's CDR3 is CAIGGTNTEAFF. For the CDR3, the DNA is TGTGCCATCGGAGGGACGAACACTGAAGCTTTCTTT.

The V gene is TRBV6-1, the J gene TRBJ1-1, with D hard to call. Trimming stripped 2 bases from V and 1 base from J, with 8 bases between. The CDR3 extends over 14 amino acids. CDR1 MNHNS and CDR2 SASEGT come from the germline V gene. The CDR3 sequence is CASSEIGENTEAFF. CDR3 DNA: TGTGCCAGCAGTGAAATCGGGGAGAACACTGAAGCTTTCTTT.

This chain uses TRBV7-2 with TRBJ2-1, with unresolved D. V lost 1 base to trimming and J lost 7 bases, with 14 bases between them. The CDR3 totals 15 residues. Germline loops: CDR1 SGHTA, CDR2 FQGNSA. The CDR3 DNA reads as TGTGCCAGCAGCTTAGGGAGAATCCCCTCTAATGAGCAGTTCTTC. The encoded protein is CASSLGRIPSNEQFF.

Of note for this clone: The sample carries other DNA sequences with the same CDR3. The chain uses TRBV5-1 and TRBJ2-5; maybe TRBD2 (5 bases). The CDR3 runs to 14 residues. Trimming left V 2 bases short and J 2 bases short, with 10 bases between. CDR1 is SGHRS and CDR2 is YFSETQ in the germline V gene. The CDR3 DNA sequence: TGCGCCAGCAGCTTATTGGGGAGTCAAGAGACCCAGTACTTC. It specifies CASSLLGSQETQYF.

The rearrangement joins TRBV7-2 to TRBJ1-1; D unclear. Germline-derived CDR1 and CDR2 are SGHTA and FQGNSA. The CDR3 contains 12 residues. V lost 5 bases to trimming and J lost 6 bases, with 10 bases between them. As DNA, the CDR3 is TGTGCCAGCAGCAACGACATTTCTGAAGCTTTCTTT. Amino acid sequence: CASSNDISEAFF.

The CDR3 nucleotides read TGTGCCAGCAGCTTAGGGTTGTCCGGAGATACGCAGTATTTT. Protein: CASSLGLSGDTQYF. The chain couples TRBV7-2 to TRBJ2-3; no reliable D call. The CDR3 is made up of 14 amino acids. Germline assignment: CDR1 SGHTA and CDR2 FQGNSA. V gave up 1 base and J gave up 5 bases, with 10 bases separating them.

This rearrangement joins TRBV11-2 to TRBJ2-3; D is undetermined. Per germline, CDR1 SGHAT and CDR2 FQNNGV. Trimming shortened V by 7 bases and J by 0 bases, and 11 bases separated the two germline ends. The CDR3 has 14 residues. CDR3 residues: CASTQFTSTDTQYF. CDR3 bases: TGTGCCAGCACCCAGTTTACTAGCACAGATACGCAGTATTTT.

Turning to this clone: Other nucleotide sequences in the sample specify the same CDR3. The rearrangement links TRBV10-3 to TRBJ1-2, with D possibly TRBD1 on 5 matching bases. The CDR3 extends over 14 amino acids. V lost 0 bases and J 4 bases, leaving 9 bases between the germline ends. Per germline, CDR1 ENHRY and CDR2 SYGVKD. CDR3 in DNA: TGTGCCATCAGTGAGTCTCTGGGGCTCTATGGCTACACCTTC. It encodes CAISESLGLYGYTF.

J is TRBJ2-5 and V is TRBV10-3; 8 bases align to TRBD2. CDR1 is ENHRY and CDR2 is SYGVKD in the germline V gene. V lost 8 bases, J lost 11 bases, and 19 bases stayed unmatched. The CDR3 consists of 15 residues. CDR3 nucleotide sequence: TGTGCCATCGCCGACACTACTAGCGGAGGATGGGAGCAGTACTTC. Protein: CAIADTTSGGWEQYF.

This sequence joins TRBV11-2 and TRBJ2-7; D is perhaps TRBD2 (6 bases). The ends were cut back, 2 bases at V and 0 bases at J, with 11 bases in the middle. The V gene's germline CDR1 is SGHAT and CDR2 FQNNGV. CDR3 length: 15 amino acids. The CDR3 DNA reads as TGTGCCAGCAGCTTAAATACGGGAGCCTCCTACGAGCAGTACTTC. Protein product: CASSLNTGASYEQYF.

The chain couples TRBV28 to TRBJ2-7, with a tentative D call TRBD2 (6 bases). V lost 6 bases and J 0 bases, leaving 12 bases between the germline ends. The CDR3 is 14 amino acids. Germline V gives CDR1 MDHEN, CDR2 SYDVKM. CDR3 coding DNA: TGTGCCAGCAGAATGGCGGGGAGCTCCTACGAGCAGTACTTC. Translation gives CASRMAGSSYEQYF.